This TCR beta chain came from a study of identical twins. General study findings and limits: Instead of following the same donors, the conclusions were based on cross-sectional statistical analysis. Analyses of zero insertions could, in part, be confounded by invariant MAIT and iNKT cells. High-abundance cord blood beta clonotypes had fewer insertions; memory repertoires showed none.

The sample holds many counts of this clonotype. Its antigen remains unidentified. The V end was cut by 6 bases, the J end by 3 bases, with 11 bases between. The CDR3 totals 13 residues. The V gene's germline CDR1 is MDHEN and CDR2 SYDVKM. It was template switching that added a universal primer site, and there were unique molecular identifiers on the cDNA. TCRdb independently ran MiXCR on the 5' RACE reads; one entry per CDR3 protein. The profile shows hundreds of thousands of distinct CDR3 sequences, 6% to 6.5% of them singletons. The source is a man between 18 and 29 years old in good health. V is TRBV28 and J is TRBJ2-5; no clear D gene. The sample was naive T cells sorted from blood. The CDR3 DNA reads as TGTGCCAGCAGCCCTTCCCCTGAAGAGACCCAGTACTTC. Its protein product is CASSPSPEETQYF.